Listed below are T cell receptor beta chains from one sample, sequenced in a study of blood T cell repertoires in COVID-19. TCRdb's copy holds only in-frame clones and misses some; the assay was immunoSEQ multiplex PCR. The table lists around 300,000 clones, approximately 81% of them singletons, with 2.5% in the top ten. Sequenced: PBMCs or T cells enriched from blood (not recorded which). These receptors came from a woman aged 45-60 years who had recovered from COVID-19. Each CDR3 is given with its conserved first and last residue. The D gene is left open where the match is weak. Only some rows state a clone size, as once, few, many or a class for expanded clones.

. | TRBD1 | TRBJ1-1 | TRBV11-3 | TGTGCCAGCAGCTTAGATGGGACAGCTGAAGCTTTCTTT | CASSLDGTAEAFF
. | . | TRBJ1-2 | TRBV4-2 | TGTGCCAGCAGCCCAGGTTTGGGTGGCGGGGCCCTAGCTACTAACTATGGCTACACCTTC | CASSPGLGGGALATNYGYTF
. | . | TRBJ2-1 | TRBV5-1 | TGCGCCAGCAGCTGGGGCGTCCACAAATTCAGCTCCTACAATGAGCAGTTCTTC | CASSWGVHKFSSYNEQFF
few | . | TRBJ1-3 | TRBV19 | TGTGCCAGTATTGAAGCCACGAGTGGAAACACCATATATTTT | CASIEATSGNTIYF
. | . | TRBJ1-1 | TRBV4-1 | TGCGCCAGCAGCCAAGATAGGGGGAACACTGAAGCTTTCTTT | CASSQDRGNTEAFF
. | TRBD1 | TRBJ2-1 | TRBV7-6 | TGTGCCAGCAGCGCCCGGGACAGGGGTATTCGGGATGAGCAGTTCTTC | CASSARDRGIRDEQFF
. | TRBD1 | TRBJ1-1 | TRBV4-1 | TGCGCCAGCAGCTTGACAGGGGTCACTGAAGCTTTCTTT | CASSLTGVTEAFF
. | TRBD1 | TRBJ2-3 | TRBV19 | TGTGCCAGCTCACAGGGGTTTGATACGCAGTATTTT | CASSQGFDTQYF
once | TRBD1 | TRBJ2-1 | TRBV5-1 | TGCGCCAGCACCCCCGGCGGGACAGGGGTCTCCTACAATGAGCAGTTCTTC | CASTPGGTGVSYNEQFF
. | . | TRBJ1-5 | TRBV19 | TGTGCCAGCTCGACAGTTAATCAGCCCCAGCATTTT | CASSTVNQPQHF
. | . | TRBJ2-1 | TRBV6-6 | TGTGCCAGCAGTTATGTCAGGGGAGGGTTTGAACAGTTCTTC | CASSYVRGGFEQFF
. | TRBD1 | TRBJ1-1 | TRBV7-6 | TGTGCCAGCAGCCTGTGGACAGGGAGGAACACTGAAGCTTTCTTT | CASSLWTGRNTEAFF
. | . | TRBJ1-1 | TRBV18 | TGTGCCAGCTCACTTTATGCTAGGAACACTGAAGCTTTCTTT | CASSLYARNTEAFF
. | . | TRBJ1-5 | TRBV4-1 | TGCGCCAGCAGCCAAGTCCAGAACAATCAGCCCCAGCATTTT | CASSQVQNNQPQHF
. | TRBD2 | TRBJ2-1 | TRBV28 | TGTGCCAGCAGTCCGCCGGGACTAGCAGACAATGAGCAGTTCTTC | CASSPPGLADNEQFF
. | TRBD2 | TRBJ2-7 | TRBV7-9 | TGTGCCAGCAGCTTGGAGAAGAGGACTAGCGGGATGTCTCTGTACTTC | CASSLEKRTSGMSLYF
. | . | TRBJ2-7 | TRBV18 | TGTGCCAGCTCACCGACAAGCTACGAGCAGTACTTC | CASSPTSYEQYF
few | TRBD2 | TRBJ2-1 | TRBV28 | TGTGCCAGCAGTTTACGGTTGCGGGGGGTCTATGAGCAGTTCTTC | CASSLRLRGVYEQFF
. | TRBD2 | TRBJ2-1 | TRBV19 | TGTGCCAGTAGTCGTGTGACTAGCGGGGGCAATGAGCAGTTCTTC | CASSRVTSGGNEQFF
. | . | TRBJ1-1 | TRBV5-6 | TGTGCCAGCAGCTATCTTATGAACACTGAAGCTTTCTTT | CASSYLMNTEAFF
. | . | TRBJ1-3 | TRBV18 | TGTGCCAGCTCCAACCCCTCTACTGGAAACACCATATATTTT | CASSNPSTGNTIYF
few | . | TRBJ1-5 | TRBV29-1 | TGCAGCGTTCTGGCAGGGGAAAATCAGCCCCAGCATTTT | CSVLAGENQPQHF
. | . | TRBJ2-5 | TRBV4-1 | TGCGCCAGCAGCGGGGGCCTAGGTGGAGAGACCCAGTACTTC | CASSGGLGGETQYF
. | TRBD2 | TRBJ2-1 | TRBV18 | TGTGCCAGCTCACCCCTTTCCGGGGGGGGAGGTTACAATGAGCAGTTCTTC | CASSPLSGGGGYNEQFF
once | TRBD2 | TRBJ2-7 | TRBV5-1 | TGCGCCAGCGCCGTGGGGGGGAGCCGCTCCTACGAGCAGTACTTC | CASAVGGSRSYEQYF
few | . | TRBJ2-7 | TRBV6-5 | TGTGCCAGCAGGACCGACCGGGACACTCACTACGAGCAGTACTTC | CASRTDRDTHYEQYF
. | . | TRBJ1-1 | TRBV7-9 | TGTGCCAGCAGCTCTGGACTTATGAACACTGAAGCTTTCTTT | CASSSGLMNTEAFF
. | . | TRBJ1-2 | TRBV30 | TGTGCCTGGAGTGCCCCGGGCGGGCCCAACTATGGCTACACCTTC | CAWSAPGGPNYGYTF
. | TRBD1 | TRBJ1-1 | TRBV6-5 | TGTGCCGGCAGCCGGACAGGGGATACTGAAGCTTTCTTT | CAGSRTGDTEAFF
once | TRBD1 | TRBJ2-4 | TRBV5-6 | TGTGCCAGCAGCCAAGGTACAGGGGGCCCCGGAAACATTCAGTACTTC | CASSQGTGGPGNIQYF
. | . | TRBJ1-5 | TRBV19 | TGTGCCAGTACCCCGGCGGGGGGCGGGCCCCAGCATTTT | CASTPAGGGPQHF
. | . | TRBJ1-3 | TRBV18 | TGTGCCAGCTCACCAGGTCTCTCGAGCTCTGGAAACACCATATATTTT | CASSPGLSSSGNTIYF
. | . | TRBJ2-7 | TRBV4-2 | TGTGCCAGCAGCCAAGAGGTCGGCGGAAAGAACTTC | CASSQEVGGKNF
. | . | TRBJ1-1 | TRBV7-9 | TGTGCCAGCAGCTTAGGTGTCCCAAACACTGAAGCTTTCTTT | CASSLGVPNTEAFF
. | . | TRBJ2-1 | TRBV20-1 | TGCAGTGCTCGGAGCTACAATGAGCAGTTCTTC | CSARSYNEQFF
. | . | TRBJ2-1 | TRBV18 | TGTGCCAGCTCACCTACAGGATACAATGAGCAGTTCTTC | CASSPTGYNEQFF